This TCR beta chain was retrieved from a study of cytomegalovirus exposure and HLA in healthy donors. Study outcomes and limitations: The majority of TCR sequences were rare, yet some public TCRs appeared in many donors. Using the classifier, cytomegalovirus status was reportedly diagnosed with high specificity and sensitivity. According to the study, approximately 150 TCR beta chains were cytomegalovirus-associated. Subsequent analysis of the roughly 120 validation repertoires found a tendency for first-cohort TCR clusters to co-occur.

Generated by immunoSEQ multiplex PCR, the TCRdb table keeps only in-frame clones and is missing some. The data contain about 130,000 clones, over 80% of them singletons. This clone was found once. Its antigen is as yet unknown. Unmatched junction bases numbered 5, after V lost 3 bases and J lost 7 bases. The CDR3 runs 14 residues. CDR1 KGHSH and CDR2 LQKENI come from the germline V gene. The sequence derives from a woman under 40 in good health and CMV-seropositive. The sequencing sample was made of PBMCs. The chain joins TRBV18 to TRBJ2-1; 8 bases match TRBD2. In DNA, the CDR3 is TGTGCCAGCTCACCTAGTAGCGGGACGAATGAGCAGTTCTTC. This sequence encodes CASSPSSGTNEQFF.